This T cell receptor beta chain was recovered during a study of shared clonotypes between healthy human individuals (dated by TCRdb to the early 2020s). Turning to the overall study: The cohort included three men and a couple of women between 18 and 49 years of age. For each donor, three plates each were used for CD4 naive and CD4 memory, two plates were used for CD8 naive, and one plate was used for CD8 memory. To estimate repertoire size and how much clonotype sharing occurs between individuals, the study deeply sequenced the blood TCR repertoires of five healthy adults. To increase sequencing depth and limit assay-specific biases, different laboratories used diverse techniques to prepare libraries and sequence TCR repertoires. Each donor's leukapheresis produced roughly between roughly 0.85 and 10 billion PBMCs.

Concerning this clone itself: No antigen is known for it. It has no much larger one-base neighbor in the sample; base qualities were not kept.

The donors were healthy, HIV-negative adults with no recently reported acute infections or vaccinations. Only Caucasian adults living in Nashville, Tennessee, USA were represented among the donors. CD4+ T cells were enriched through magnetic negative selection, after which naive cells were positively selected on CD45RA and the remaining negative fraction served as the memory subset. Blood was collected by leukapheresis, and PBMCs were isolated by Ficoll-Histopaque density gradient centrifugation and then cryopreserved in liquid nitrogen vapor phase. Analytical flow cytometry was used to check the purity and quantity of each magnetically sorted T cell population. From each sorted fraction, genomic DNA was isolated and quantified by UV absorbance on a Nanodrop 2000c. TCR CDR3 regions were amplified from genomic DNA by multiplex PCR using the deep immunoSEQ assay. Extracted genomic DNA from each cell subset was spread evenly across all wells of several immunoSEQ 96-well plates, with each plate serving as a replicate. Each replicate PCR for sorted subsets received roughly 200 ng genomic DNA, equal to around 32,000 T cell genomes. The purified libraries were quantified using a Qubit 3.0 fluorometer, sized with a Bioanalyzer 2100, and then quantified again using the KAPA Library Quantification kit. A separate single-read 150-cycle Illumina NextSeq 550 flow cell was used to sequence each immunoSEQ 96-well plate. The study's processing was this. Because only junctional sequences without quality scores were contained in the immunoSEQ output, filtering matching that applied to full-length reads could not be performed. Sequences were annotated with PyIR, a Python wrapper for IgBLAST v1.9, and V/J genes and CDR3 were assigned using IMGT germline references. Reads were removed for weak V/J assignments (E-value above 1e-6), missing CDR3, stop codons, out-of-frame junctions, or ambiguous translated residues. V3J clonotypes were defined as sequences sharing an identical inferred V gene, J gene, and CDR3 amino acid sequence. To compute the percentage overlap between repertoires, the number of shared unique clonotypes was divided by the size of the smaller repertoire. RTK rarefaction, the Chao1 estimator, and Recon v2.1 estimates of unobserved clonotypes were used to assess repertoire richness. Generation probabilities were computed with OLGA for all TCRbeta clonotypes obtained by the gDNA method from four donors. TCRdb took this table from immuneACCESS and kept in-frame rearrangements with V and J called. Such tables lack part of the clones; where checked against another copy, unresolved V genes explain under half of the gap, and the rest is unexplained. V, J and clone size derive from that table, while D and trimming were established from the DNA sequence. This sample lists about 2.4 million clones; roughly 93% were detected once. Together, the top ten hold around 0.37% of the sample.

Study-wide findings and limitations: Pairwise subsampling indicated that sequencing depth was expected to affect the degree of clonotype sharing among donors. Naive subsets generally had larger estimated clonotype richness than memory subsets did. Clonotypes shared by all four sorted-subset donors showed higher generation probabilities than non-shared clonotypes. Sampling was restricted to blood, and TCR repertoires in tissue are likely to differ from TCR repertoires in blood. Rarefaction of sorted-subset datasets indicated incomplete sequencing despite the large sequencing depth. Approximately 5% of naive CD4, 3.5% of naive CD8, roughly 2.4% of memory CD4, and more than 0.35% of memory CD8 clonotypes were shared across several donors. Because the study included only a small number of donors, the genetic and exposure-history diversity represented was limited.

The germline V gene specifies ENHRY as CDR1 and SYGVKD as CDR2. The junction shows trimming of 7 bases on V and 2 bases on J, plus 21 bases between the germline ends. The CDR3 numbers 17 residues from cysteine through phenylalanine. The entry retains the CDR3 DNA only, 51 bases that are in frame from base 1. The source is a young man in good health. Some clones in this sample may be carry-over from other donors' samples. In this chain, TRBV10-3 is recombined with TRBJ1-3; the D gene lacks a confident call. Sequenced input: naive CD4+ T cells from PBMCs. The cell subset or site label for this specimen denotes: CD45RA+ positively selected. The DNA reads as follows: TGTGCCATCACGTCCCCGGGCGGCTCATCGGCTGGAAACACCATATATTTT. The encoded protein is CAITSPGGSSAGNTIYF.